These 17 T cell receptor beta chains were sequenced from one sample in a study of T cell repertoires in cytomegalovirus infection. One entry per CDR3 protein results from TCRdb running MiXCR on the reads. The sample has some 560,000 distinct CDR3 sequences, roughly 42% seen once. Their recognized antigens are unknown. The source material was cultured PBMCs, sampled from culture after CMV antigen stimulation. These receptors all come from a human donor in good health (CMV status not recorded). Some clones in this sample may be carry-over from other donors' samples.

The V gene is TRBV5-4, the J gene TRBJ2-3; D perhaps matches TRBD2 (6 bases). Germline V gives CDR1 SGHNT, CDR2 YYREEE (reference sequence). The ends were cut back, 6 bases at V and 1 base at J, with 12 bases in the middle. There are 14 residues in the CDR3. The DNA of the CDR3 is TGTGCCAGCACCCGGGACTCGGGCACAGATACGCAGTATTTT. It encodes CASTRDSGTDTQYF. Complete variable domain (other parts from reference TRBV5-4 and TRBJ2-3): ETGVTQSPTHLIKTRGQQVTLRCSSQSGHNTVSWYQQALGQGPQFIFQYYREEENGRGNFPPRFSGLQFPNYSSELNVNALELDDSALYLCASTRDSGTDTQYFGPGTRLTVL.

This clonotype was detected ten times or more. V and J are TRBV7-2 and TRBJ2-7; TRBD2 matches 10 bases. The V and J ends lost 5 bases and 3 bases, in that order; junction bases with no gene match: 13. Per germline, CDR1 SGHTA and CDR2 FQGNSA. The CDR3 length is 17 residues. The CDR3 nucleotides are TGTGCCAGCAGCCCCCAAGGGGGTAGCGGGGGGCTCTACGAGCAGTACTTC. It is translated as CASSPQGGSGGLYEQYF.

At least ten counts were recorded for this clonotype. The chain is built from TRBV7-2 and TRBJ1-1; D is ambiguous. The CDR3 is 14 residues long. The germline V gene encodes CDR1 SGHTA and CDR2 FQGNSA. Trimming shortened V by 5 bases and J by 0 bases, and 10 bases separated the two germline ends. DNA of the CDR3: TGTGCCAGCAGCCCGAGGGCTTTGAACACTGAAGCTTTCTTT. Amino acids: CASSPRALNTEAFF.

In its sample, this clonotype was seen a few times. The V gene is TRBV7-2, the J gene TRBJ1-5; D possibly corresponds to TRBD1 (5 bases). Trimming removed 1 base from V and 6 bases from J, with 19 bases in between. Germline CDR1 and CDR2: SGHTA and FQGNSA. This CDR3 has 17 residues. This CDR3 reads CASSLDAGRPRGQPQHF. The DNA for the CDR3 is TGTGCCAGCAGCTTAGACGCCGGGCGACCGAGGGGTCAGCCCCAGCATTTT. Full variable domain (outside the CDR3, taken from reference TRBV7-2 and TRBJ1-5): GAGVSQSPSNKVTEKGKDVELRCDPISGHTALYWYRQSLGQGLEFLIYFQGNSAPDKSGLPSDRFSAERTGGSVSTLTIQRTQQEDSAVYLCASSLDAGRPRGQPQHFGDGTRLSIL.

V gene TRBV11-2 combines with J gene TRBJ2-1, with 7 bases identical to TRBD2. The germline V gene encodes CDR1 SGHAT and CDR2 FQNNGV. V shed 6 bases, J shed 9 bases, and the junction held 14 bases outside the gene matches. CDR3 length: 15 amino acids. The CDR3 coding sequence is TGTGCCAGCAGAGGACTAGTCGACTCTTTGGGTGAGCAGTTCTTC. Its translation is CASRGLVDSLGEQFF.

This clonotype came up once. The chain couples TRBV5-1 to TRBJ1-1, with D possibly matching TRBD1 (6 bases). V lost 4 bases to trimming and J lost 6 bases, with 19 bases between them. The CDR3 extends over 15 amino acids. CDR1 and CDR2 (germline): SGHRS, YFSETQ. The CDR3 protein is CASSPLGDTPPEAFF. The CDR3 DNA is TGCGCCAGCAGCCCCTTGGGGGACACCCCGCCTGAAGCTTTCTTT.

The chain combines TRBV4-2 with TRBJ1-2; TRBD1 matches 7 bases. The CDR3 has 15 amino acids. Germline CDR1 and CDR2: LGHNA and YNFKEQ. V lost 0 bases, J lost 4 bases, and 5 bases stayed unmatched. CDR3: CASSQEQGSSYGYTF. Here the CDR3 DNA reads TGTGCCAGCAGCCAAGAACAGGGGTCTAGCTATGGCTACACCTTC.

CDR3 protein: CASSYSIQSPLHF. DNA for the CDR3: TGTGCCAGCAGTTACTCGATCCAATCACCCCTCCACTTT. The chain employs TRBV6-2 or TRBV6-3 and TRBJ1-6; D ambiguous. V shed 0 bases and J shed 10 bases, with 7 bases lying between them. The CDR3 length is 13 residues. Per germline, CDR1 MNHEY and CDR2 SVGEGT.

CDR3 DNA sequence: TGTGCCATCAGTGAGACGGGGCCAAGCACAGATACGCAGTATTTT. Its translation: CAISETGPSTDTQYF. V is TRBV10-3 and J is TRBJ2-3, with D possibly being TRBD1 or TRBD2 (5 bases each). Germline V gives CDR1 ENHRY, CDR2 SYGVKD. V shed 2 bases and J shed 0 bases, with 9 bases lying between them. CDR3 length: 15 amino acids.

This clonotype was observed a few times. The chain links TRBV7-9 to TRBJ1-6; possibly TRBD1 for D (5 bases). The length of the CDR3 is 16 residues. The germline CDR1 and CDR2 sequences are SEHNR and FQNEAQ (reference sequence). V was pared by 5 bases and J by 9 bases, with 20 bases between. The DNA of the CDR3 is TGTGCCAGCAGCCCCGGTGGGGCCAGGGTGGGTTCACCCCTCCACTTT. Protein sequence: CASSPGGARVGSPLHF.

The chain is built from TRBV5-5 and TRBJ1-1, with D perhaps TRBD1 (5 bases). Germline V gives CDR1 SGHKS, CDR2 YYEKEE (reference sequence). This CDR3 is 14 amino acids long. Trimming took 4 bases from V and 0 from J, leaving 10 bases between them. The CDR3 bases are TGTGCCAGCAGCCGCCTGGGGCTGAACACTGAAGCTTTCTTT. The encoded protein is CASSRLGLNTEAFF.

The chain recombines TRBV7-6 with TRBJ1-1, with D uncertain. Germline V gives CDR1 SGHVS, CDR2 FNYEAQ. The CDR3 is made up of 13 amino acids. The V and J ends lost 5 bases and 5 bases respectively, with 12 bases between them. DNA for the CDR3: TGTGCCAGCAGCCGCGTAGGGTGGACTGAAGCTTTCTTT. Amino acid sequence: CASSRVGWTEAFF. The whole variable domain, remainder taken from reference TRBV7-6 and TRBJ1-1, is GAGVSQSPRYKVTKRGQDVALRCDPISGHVSLYWYRQALGQGPEFLTYFNYEAQQDKSGLPNDRFSAERPEGSISTLTIQRTEQRDSAMYRCASSRVGWTEAFFGQGTRLTVV.

This clonotype came up many times. This chain connects TRBV7-2 to TRBJ2-7; D remains ambiguous. CDR1 is SGHTA, CDR2 FQGNSA, per germline. V was pared by 2 bases and J by 3 bases, with 2 bases between. The length of the CDR3 is 11 residues. For the CDR3, the DNA is TGTGCCAGCAGCTTATACTACGAGCAGTACTTC. Translated: CASSLYYEQYF.

The chain employs TRBV4-2 and TRBJ2-2; D tentatively fits TRBD1 or TRBD2 (5 bases each). The germline V and J ends were trimmed by 7 bases and 6 bases, with 12 bases remaining between them. The CDR3 is 13 residues long. Germline V lookup: CDR1 LGHNA, CDR2 YNFKEQ. This chain's CDR3 is CASTLRGSGELFF. The CDR3 DNA sequence: TGTGCCAGCACCCTTCGGGGCTCCGGGGAGCTGTTTTTT.

The chain employs TRBV11-2 and TRBJ2-5; 7 bases map to TRBD2. V lost 1 base and J lost 5; bases outside the gene matches: 13. The germline CDR1 and CDR2 sequences are SGHAT and FQNNGV. The CDR3 is 17 residues long. DNA of the CDR3: TGTGCCAGCAGCTTAGGGGGAGGGCTAGCGGAGGTGGAGACCCAGTACTTC. Translated, it gives CASSLGGGLAEVETQYF.

The chain links TRBV28 to TRBJ1-1; the match to TRBD1 covers 10 bases. V lost 7 bases, J lost 4 bases, and 6 bases stayed unmatched. Germline values: CDR1 MDHEN, CDR2 SYDVKM. The CDR3 is 14 residues long. CDR3 DNA: TGTGCCAGCATCAGACAGGGGGCTCGCACTGAAGCTTTCTTT. Its protein is CASIRQGARTEAFF. The full variable domain, rest sourced from reference TRBV28 and TRBJ1-1, is DVKVTQSSRYLVKRTGEKVFLECVQDMDHENMFWYRQDPGLGLRLIYFSYDVKMKEKGDIPEGYSVSREKKERFSLILESASTNQTSMYLCASIRQGARTEAFFGQGTRLTVV.

V and J are TRBV6-9 and TRBJ2-7, with 8 bases lining up with TRBD1. Germline CDR1 MNHGY, CDR2 SVAAGI. The CDR3 is made up of 14 amino acids. Unmatched junction bases numbered 8, after V lost 7 bases and J lost 3 bases. The CDR3 loop is CASIKQGVLYEQYF. In DNA, the CDR3 is TGTGCCAGCATTAAACAGGGGGTTCTCTACGAGCAGTACTTC.